This TCR beta chain is drawn from a study of neurological immune-mediated disorders. Notes on the study in general: In HTLV-1-associated myelopathy, TCR clonal expansion was greatest, whereas multiple sclerosis had the least, falling below healthy controls. No expanded-clone CDR3 amino acid sequence recurred across subjects, suggesting private TCR-beta repertoires.

This clonotype was detected ten times or more. Its specificity is not known. The cDNA was generated through 5'RACE incorporating 10-nucleotide random UMIs. TCRdb used MiXCR to reprocess the 5' RACE reads, holding one entry per CDR3 protein. This table holds some 60,000 distinct CDR3 sequences, 8.5% to 10% found once. Germline values: CDR1 MGHRA, CDR2 YSYEKL. The CDR3 is 16 residues long. Trimming cost V 2 bases and J 2 bases; bases outside gene matches: 9. The time point was: longitudinal time-point 2. Volunteers from a blood bank in Maryland, USA, made up the healthy controls. The source material was PBMCs. The chain combines TRBV4-1 with TRBJ2-7, with 7 bases fitting TRBD1. The clonotype was recovered from a young man in good health. For the CDR3, the DNA is TGCGCCAGCAGCCAAACCGCCCGGGACAGAACCTACGAGCAGTACTTC. This encodes CASSQTARDRTYEQYF.